These 18 T cell receptor beta chains were sequenced from one sample in a study of persistence of HIV-infected CD4 T cells. Overlapping HIV-1 Gag 15-mer peptides at roughly 1 ug per peptide per mL were used. CD4+ T cells upregulating both CD40 ligand and CD69 were sorted as responding cells. These receptors are not linked to any known antigen. Sequencing used immunoSEQ version 4 in survey mode. Generated by immunoSEQ multiplex PCR, the TCRdb table keeps only in-frame clones and is missing some. Of over 10,000 clones listed, over 65% were seen once; the top ten hold 6.9%. Sequencing was performed on CD4+ T cells sorted from PBMCs after approximately 20-hour stimulation, taken from a patient who received antiretroviral therapy. Receptors originate from an adult man with HIV who was CMV-seropositive.

This clone turned up a few times. DNA for the CDR3: TGTGCCAGCAGTTTAATGGAATCCTACGAGCAGTACTTC. Translating it yields CASSLMESYEQYF. The V and J genes are TRBV12-3 or TRBV12-4 and TRBJ2-7; no clear D. The CDR3 has 13 residues. The V end was cut by 2 bases, the J end by 1 base, with 6 bases between.

The chain links TRBV27 to TRBJ2-2; a possible D gene is TRBD1 (6 bases). The germline gives CDR1 MNHEY, CDR2 SMNVEV (reference sequence). Trimming left V 6 bases short and J 7 bases short, with 12 bases between. CDR3 length: 13 amino acids. This CDR3 reads CASRGTRGGELFF. The CDR3 nucleotides are TGTGCCAGCAGGGGGACACGTGGCGGGGAGCTGTTTTTT.

The chain carries TRBV7-2 and TRBJ2-3, with D possibly being TRBD2 (6 bases). From germline, CDR1 is SGHTA and CDR2 FQGNSA. Trimming took off 4 bases at V and 7 bases at J, with 21 bases between the two ends. The CDR3 has 16 residues. The CDR3 protein is CASSSETRRSRNTQYF. CDR3 in DNA: TGTGCCAGCAGCTCTGAGACTAGACGGTCGAGAAATACGCAGTATTTT.

This clone occurred a few times. J is TRBJ2-1 and V is TRBV2; no definite D call. The ends were cut back, 2 bases at V and 4 bases at J, with 0 bases in the middle. This CDR3 region has 11 residues. The germline V gene has CDR1 SNHLY and CDR2 FYNNEI. CDR3: CASSEYNEQFF. CDR3 sequence (DNA): TGTGCCAGCAGTGAATACAATGAGCAGTTCTTC.

The V gene is TRBV15, the J gene TRBJ1-2; D is possibly TRBD1 (6 bases). The germline V gene has CDR1 LNHNV and CDR2 YYDKDF (reference sequence). Trimming took off 2 bases at V and 0 bases at J, with 13 bases between the two ends. The CDR3 contains 16 residues. CDR3 sequence (DNA): TGTGCCACCAGCAGACTCCAGGGGAACGCTAACTATGGCTACACCTTC. It yields the protein CATSRLQGNANYGYTF. Filled out from reference TRBV15 and TRBJ1-2, the complete variable domain reads DAMVIQNPRYQVTQFGKPVTLSCSQTLNHNVMYWYQQKSSQAPKLLFHYYDKDFNNEADTPDNFQSRRPNTSFCFLDIRSPGLGDTAMYLCATSRLQGNANYGYTFGSGTRLTVV.

As DNA, the CDR3 is TGTGCCAGCAGTTACGGGGCGGGGACGACCACTGAAGCTTTCTTT. This codes for CASSYGAGTTTEAFF. The chain carries TRBV6-5 and TRBJ1-1, with a possible D match to TRBD1 (5 bases). The CDR3 has 15 amino acids. Germline lookup yields CDR1 MNHEY and CDR2 SVGAGI. Trimming pared 2 bases from V and 4 bases from J, leaving 14 bases between.

The CDR3 here is CASSLGTGGSETQYF. The CDR3 nucleotides are TGTGCCAGCAGCTTAGGAACAGGGGGATCGGAGACCCAGTACTTC. The rearrangement links TRBV11-3 to TRBJ2-5; 8 nucleotides line up with TRBD1. The CDR3 runs to 15 residues. Germline V gives CDR1 SGHNT, CDR2 YENEEA. The V segment lost 1 base and the J segment 5 bases; nucleotides outside the gene matches: 6.

The chain couples TRBV4-2 to TRBJ2-1, with 10 bases identical to TRBD2. After removal of 0 bases from V and 7 bases from J, the junction contained 12 bases not matched to a gene. Germline V gene sequence: CDR1 LGHNA, CDR2 YNFKEQ. CDR3 length: 18 amino acids. The CDR3 coding sequence is TGTGCCAGCAGCCAAGAGACCTGGTGGGTAGCGGGGGGAAATGAGCAGTTCTTC. This codes for CASSQETWWVAGGNEQFF.

CDR3 coding DNA: TGTGCCAGCAGTGGACACAGCTATGGCTACACCTTC. Residues: CASSGHSYGYTF. The chain has TRBV2 and TRBJ1-2; unclear D gene. The CDR3 is made up of 12 amino acids. Germline lookup yields CDR1 SNHLY and CDR2 FYNNEI. The germline V and J ends were trimmed by 4 bases and 4 bases, with 7 bases remaining between them.

J is TRBJ1-1 and V is TRBV10-1; D ambiguous. Germline lookup yields CDR1 WNHNN and CDR2 SYGVQD (reference sequence). CDR3 length: 12 amino acids. V lost 6 bases and J 5 bases, leaving 10 bases between the germline ends. The CDR3 protein is CASSPRRTEAFF. The CDR3 DNA reads TGCGCCAGCAGCCCCCGGCGGACTGAAGCTTTCTTT.

In this sample, this clone turned up a few times. J is TRBJ2-2 and V is TRBV5-1; 7 bases align to TRBD1. The CDR3 loop spans 14 amino acids. Germline V gene sequence: CDR1 SGHRS, CDR2 YFSETQ. V gave up 5 bases and J gave up 6 bases; unmatched junction bases: 7. The CDR3 DNA follows: TGCGCCAGCAGGGGGACAGCGTGGGCCGGGGAGCTGTTTTTT. This gives the protein CASRGTAWAGELFF.

This clone showed up just a few times. J is TRBJ1-6 and V is TRBV3-1 (or the pseudogene TRBV3-2), with unresolved D. The CDR3 runs to 16 residues. Per germline, CDR1 LGHDT and CDR2 YNNKEL (reference sequence). The V end lost 3 bases, the J end lost 0 bases, and 9 bases lay between the germline ends. CDR3: CASSHGMSSYNSPLHF. In nucleotides, the CDR3 is TGTGCCAGCAGCCATGGGATGAGCTCCTATAATTCACCCCTCCACTTT.

This CDR3 is CASRAQRASADTQYF. In nucleotides, the CDR3 is TGTGCCAGCAGGGCCCAGCGGGCCTCGGCAGATACGCAGTATTTT. This chain joins TRBV2 and TRBJ2-3, with D possibly TRBD2 on 6 matching bases. This CDR3 is built from 15 residues. Germline V lookup: CDR1 SNHLY, CDR2 FYNNEI. V was pared by 6 bases and J by 4 bases, with 17 bases between.

V gene TRBV5-5 combines with J gene TRBJ1-1, with D possibly TRBD1 on 5 matching bases. V dropped 1 base and J dropped 1 base, with 11 bases sitting between them. This CDR3 is built from 15 residues. Germline CDR1 reads SGHKS; CDR2 reads YYEKEE (reference sequence). CDR3 nucleotides: TGTGCCAGCAGCTTGAGCGGGACCCAGAACACTGAAGCTTTCTTT. It specifies CASSLSGTQNTEAFF.

V usage is TRBV2 and J usage is TRBJ1-5, with D hard to call. V lost 6 bases and J 4 bases, leaving 10 bases between the germline ends. The CDR3 has 13 amino acids. The V gene's germline CDR1 is SNHLY and CDR2 FYNNEI. The CDR3 coding sequence is TGTGCCAGCAGGGCAGACGGTAATCAGCCCCAGCATTTT. Its translation: CASRADGNQPQHF.

This clone has only a few counts. The rearrangement joins TRBV6-5 to TRBJ1-2; D not certain. CDR3 size: 12 residues. Per germline, CDR1 MNHEY and CDR2 SVGAGI. V was cut by 8 bases and J by 2 bases, with 9 bases left in between. DNA of the CDR3: TGTGCCAGCCCCGGGCAGAACTATGGCTACACCTTC. This gives the protein CASPGQNYGYTF.

This chain joins TRBV7-2 and TRBJ1-3; TRBD1 is a possible D gene (5 bases). This CDR3 is built from 16 residues. Germline-derived CDR1 and CDR2 are SGHTA and FQGNSA. The V end was cut by 1 base, the J end by 0 bases, with 10 bases between. This CDR3 reads CASSLGQSNSGNTIYF. CDR3 coding DNA: TGTGCCAGCAGCTTAGGACAGTCAAACTCTGGAAACACCATATATTTT.

This clone is large within its sample. The genes are TRBV9 and TRBJ1-3; D might be TRBD1 (5 bases). CDR3 length: 14 amino acids. V lost 3 bases and J lost 0, with 7 bases in between. The germline gives CDR1 SGDLS, CDR2 YYNGEE. The CDR3 bases are TGTGCCAGCAGCGCCGGGACCTCTGGAAACACCATATATTTT. Amino acid sequence: CASSAGTSGNTIYF.